A selection of T cell receptor beta chains follows, all from one sample in a study of identical twins. TCRdb reprocessed the 5' RACE reads with MiXCR, giving one entry per CDR3 protein. The sample includes hundreds of thousands of distinct CDR3 sequences, approximately 25% of them seen just once. These records were also assigned to another study, of T cells expressing NK-cell markers.

Sequenced: CD4+ T cells sorted from blood. The receptors were sampled from a woman aged 18 to 35 in good health. Each CDR3 is given with its conserved first and last residue. Fields, in order: D gene, clone size, V gene, J gene, CDR3 DNA, CDR3 protein. A D gene is named only where the DNA matches it firmly. Some rows mark clone size as missing; the rest say once, few, many or name a class of expanded clone.

.	.	TRBV3-1	TRBJ2-3	TGTGCCAGCAGCCCTTCGATCACTAGCACAGATACGCAGTATTTT	CASSPSITSTDTQYF
.	many	TRBV20-1	TRBJ1-1	TGCAGTGCTAGGAGAGGGTACACTGAAGCTTTCTTT	CSARRGYTEAFF
.	few	TRBV29-1	TRBJ1-1	TGCAGCGTTTCGGGAGTAATGAACACTGAAGCTTTCTTT	CSVSGVMNTEAFF
.	few	TRBV6-1	TRBJ1-3	TGTGCCAGCACAAGGGATGGATCTGGAAACACCATATATTTT	CASTRDGSGNTIYF
.	.	TRBV10-3	TRBJ2-3	TGTGCCATCAGTGAGTCGGGTAGCCAGGGGGATACGCAGTATTTT	CAISESGSQGDTQYF
.	.	TRBV3-1	TRBJ1-2	TGTGCCAGCAGCCAAGTGGGGGCCTACCATTACTATGGCTACACCTTC	CASSQVGAYHYYGYTF
TRBD1	.	TRBV7-9	TRBJ2-3	TGTGCCAGCAGCTTACTGGGACAGCCTCAAACAGATACGCAGTATTTT	CASSLLGQPQTDTQYF
.	.	TRBV7-9	TRBJ2-4	TGTGCCAGCACAACGGGGTTCGGCAAAAACATTCAGTACTTC	CASTTGFGKNIQYF
TRBD2	.	TRBV28	TRBJ2-3	TGTGCCAGCAGTTCCACTCGTAGCGGGTGGGGAAGGTATTTT	CASSSTRSGWGRYF
TRBD1	many	TRBV20-1	TRBJ2-1	TGCAGTGCCCGGACAGGCACCAATGAGCAGTTCTTC	CSARTGTNEQFF
TRBD2	.	TRBV12-3/TRBV12-4	TRBJ2-5	TGTGCCAGCAGTTATAGGACTAGCGGGACTGAGACCCAGTACTTC	CASSYRTSGTETQYF
TRBD1	.	TRBV7-9	TRBJ2-1	TGTGCCAGCAGCCCCCAGGGGGCGGGGAATGAGCAGTTCTTC	CASSPQGAGNEQFF
TRBD2	few	TRBV5-1	TRBJ2-7	TGCGCCAGCAGCGAATTCGGACTAGCGGGGAAGTACGAGCAGTACTTC	CASSEFGLAGKYEQYF
.	few	TRBV30	TRBJ2-7	TGTGCCTGGAGCGTCGGCGGCGAGGGCGAGCAGTACTTC	CAWSVGGEGEQYF
.	.	TRBV20-1	TRBJ2-7	TGCAGTGCCAAATCAGGGTTTTACGAGCAGTACTTC	CSAKSGFYEQYF
.	.	TRBV7-2	TRBJ2-2	TGTGCCAGCAGCCCGGGGCGTCTAGCCGGGGAGCTGTTTTTT	CASSPGRLAGELFF
TRBD1	.	TRBV9	TRBJ2-3	TGTGCCAGCAGCGGACAGGGGATCGGCACAGATACGCAGTATTTT	CASSGQGIGTDTQYF
TRBD1	.	TRBV10-3	TRBJ2-2	TGTGCCATCAATCCACAGGGGGGGAACACCGGGGAGCTGTTTTTT	CAINPQGGNTGELFF
TRBD1	.	TRBV5-6	TRBJ2-7	TGTGCCAGCAGCTTGAAATACAGGGGCCCCTACGAGCAGTACTTC	CASSLKYRGPYEQYF
.	few	TRBV20-1	TRBJ2-5	TGCAGTGCTAGTTTTCGTTCACAAGAGACCCAGTACTTC	CSASFRSQETQYF
.	few	TRBV24-1	TRBJ2-2	TGTGCCACCAGTGATTCCGGGACCACCACCGGGGAGCTGTTTTTT	CATSDSGTTTGELFF
.	.	TRBV3-1	TRBJ2-1	TGTGCCAGCAGCCCCCGAGCCGAACACAATGAGCAGTTCTTC	CASSPRAEHNEQFF
.	.	TRBV19	TRBJ2-3	TGTGCCAGTAGTATCATTGGGGGGGCCAAATACACAGATACGCAGTATTTT	CASSIIGGAKYTDTQYF
TRBD2	.	TRBV11-2	TRBJ2-7	TGTGCCAGCAGGTCCCCCAGCGGGAGATACGAGCAGTACTTC	CASRSPSGRYEQYF
TRBD1	few	TRBV29-1	TRBJ1-1	TGCAGCGATACGACAGGGTTCGAAGCTTTCTTT	CSDTTGFEAFF
.	.	TRBV7-7	TRBJ2-1	TGTGCTAGCAGCTCAAGCTCCGGGGGCCCCTCCTACAATGAGCAGTTCTTC	CASSSSSGGPSYNEQFF
TRBD1	few	TRBV10-3	TRBJ2-4	TGTGCCATCAGTGACGGGGACAGGGGATTCAAAAACATTCAGTACTTC	CAISDGDRGFKNIQYF
TRBD1	few	TRBV29-1	TRBJ1-5	TGCAGCGTTTTACAGGGGCCTAGCAATCAGCCCCAGCATTTT	CSVLQGPSNQPQHF
TRBD1	few	TRBV27	TRBJ1-4	TGTGCCAGCGCCGGGGGGACAGGGACCTTTCGCAGGAAAAAACTGTTTTTT	CASAGGTGTFRRKKLFF
.	few	TRBV3-1	TRBJ1-5	TGTGCCAGCAGCCAAAGGGGGGCTGGAGAGCCCCAGCATTTT	CASSQRGAGEPQHF
TRBD1	.	TRBV6-5	TRBJ2-3	TGTGCCAGCGTTGGACAGGGGTTCCCAGATACGCAGTATTTT	CASVGQGFPDTQYF
TRBD1	.	TRBV6-1	TRBJ2-7	TGTGCCAGCAGGGCCCCGGGACAGGGTCTCCACGAGCAGTACTTC	CASRAPGQGLHEQYF
TRBD2	.	TRBV4-2	TRBJ2-7	TGTGCCAGCAGCCCGGGAGGGGGGACCTCCTACGAGCAGTACTTC	CASSPGGGTSYEQYF
TRBD2	.	TRBV10-3	TRBJ2-3	TGTGCCACCGACTCGGGGGGATCGACAGATACGCAGTATTTT	CATDSGGSTDTQYF
.	.	TRBV3-1	TRBJ2-7	TGTGCCAGCAGCCTACACTCCTACGAGCAGTACTTC	CASSLHSYEQYF
.	.	TRBV20-1	TRBJ2-3	TGCAGTGCTAGAGATCTAGCCTCTGGCACAGATACGCAGTATTTT	CSARDLASGTDTQYF
.	.	TRBV5-1	TRBJ2-2	TGCGCCAGCAGCGGGGGCGGGTCAGCTGCCGGGGAGCTGTTTTTT	CASSGGGSAAGELFF
.	.	TRBV5-1	TRBJ2-3	TGCGCCAGCAGCCCTTACAGTGCAGCTAGCACAGATACGCAGTATTTT	CASSPYSAASTDTQYF
.	.	TRBV5-1	TRBJ2-1	TGCGCCAGCAGCTTGGGGGCCGCAGGGTCTAATGAGCAGTTCTTC	CASSLGAAGSNEQFF
.	.	TRBV12-3/TRBV12-4	TRBJ1-6	TGTGCCAGCAGACCCGGGACGAGGTGGTCACCCCTCCACTTT	CASRPGTRWSPLHF
TRBD1	few	TRBV6-2/TRBV6-3	TRBJ2-1	TGTGCCAGCAGCGATTACGACAGGGGGCTGAGCAATGAGCAGTTCTTC	CASSDYDRGLSNEQFF